The source of this T cell receptor (beta chain) is a study of blood T cell repertoires in COVID-19. Study context: Some COVID-19 samples were acute and others convalescent; all came from the United States, Italy and Spain.

Authors' methods: Estimation of nucleated cell counts relied on the amplification of reference gene primers. The repertoire was sequenced with immunoSEQ multiplex PCR; TCRdb's copy has only in-frame clones and lacks some. V, J and clone size are taken as reported in that table, and D and trimming were inferred from the DNA itself. The sample yields nearly 300,000 clones, 70% to 90% seen once. V shed 3 bases and J shed 0 bases, with 6 bases lying between them. From germline, CDR1 is MNHNS and CDR2 SASEGT. This CDR3 region has 14 residues. This sequence joins TRBV6-1 and TRBJ2-4; D ambiguous. Sequencing used peripheral blood. The TCR sequence derives from a woman in her 30s who had recovered from COVID-19. CDR3 sequence: CASSEGVAKNIQYF. CDR3 in DNA: TGTGCCAGCAGTGAGGGCGTAGCCAAAAACATTCAGTACTTC.